This section outlines one TCR beta chain sequence together with its context. Its antigen remains unknown. This sample includes further DNA sequences coding for the same CDR3. The PCR contained 60 Vbeta and 13 Jbeta primers. TCRdb keeps only in-frame clones here, not all; method: immunoSEQ multiplex PCR. The table lists about 180,000 clones, around 79% of them singletons. The data stem from a study of cytomegalovirus exposure and HLA in healthy donors. Whole-study context: As released early, the data held roughly 85 million unique TCRs from HLA-typed donors. Study conclusions and caveats: Cytomegalovirus-associated TCR beta chains were listed, numbering 164. Highly shared variants forming one cluster were likely a sequencing artifact. Being productive about 87% or about 30% of the time was typical of most TCR beta V segments in an earlier analysis.

This CDR3 contains 13 residues. Per the germline V gene, CDR1 is SGHTA and CDR2 is FQGNSA. Trimming took off 1 base at V and 4 bases at J, with 5 bases between the two ends. The sample was PBMCs. The receptor was derived from a female donor in good health and CMV-seronegative. This chain connects TRBV7-2 to TRBJ2-1; no reliable D call. Written as DNA, the CDR3 is TGTGCCAGCAGCTTAGGCCAGTACAATGAGCAGTTCTTC. It specifies CASSLGQYNEQFF.